This T cell receptor beta chain is from a study of T cells expressing NK-cell markers. Overall study: HCMV seropositivity characterized most of the eight sequenced donors, and seronegativity one.

TCR beta cDNA was made by 5'RACE template switching with UMIs. Following a re-call of the 5' RACE reads, TCRdb has one entry per CDR3 protein and lacks DNA. The listing contains about 160,000 distinct CDR3 sequences. Germline CDR1 and CDR2: LNHDA and SQIVND (reference sequence). The CDR3 contains 15 residues. V gene TRBV19 combines with J gene TRBJ2-7; TCRdb lists TRBD1, though no DNA is available to test this call. This sequence originates from a man aged 18-69 years in good health. Sequencing input: blood T cells: a sorted CD56 or NKG2C T cell subset, CD4+ or CD8+ T cells, or bulk PBMC T cells (not recorded which). CDR3 residues: CASSIEEGGSYEQYF.